The clone carrying this TCR beta chain is labeled as large. The antigen is unknown. The data were taken from a study of long-term antiretroviral therapy in people with HIV. Broader study findings: Transplant-donor-level diversity was not reached after ART, though diversity increased.

The CDR3 covers 15 residues. V shed 6 bases, J shed 5 bases, and the junction held 8 bases outside the gene matches. Germline CDR1 MNHEY, CDR2 SVGAGI. This was the immunoSEQ v3.0 assay at survey level. Assay: immunoSEQ multiplex PCR; the TCRdb copy retains only in-frame clones and omits some. The top ten hold approximately 5% of the sample, which has about 43,000 clones, 86% seen once. This receptor was obtained from a woman between 45 and 65 years old with HIV. The rearrangement links TRBV6-5 to TRBJ2-7; 12 bases fit TRBD1. The specimen was unsorted PBMCs, collected 0.1 years before starting antiretroviral therapy. CDR3 residues: CASSLRDRGLHEQYF. For the CDR3, the DNA is TGTGCCAGCAGCCTCCGGGACAGGGGGCTTCACGAGCAGTACTTC.